The 17 T cell receptor beta chains below all came from one sample that was sequenced in a study of cytomegalovirus exposure and HLA in healthy donors. The PCR contained 60 Vbeta and 13 Jbeta primers. Measured with immunoSEQ multiplex PCR; TCRdb has only the in-frame clones, and not every one. The table lists 90,000 to 110,000 clones, approximately 11% of them singletons. The specimen was PBMCs. The receptors derive from a middle-aged man in good health and CMV-seropositive.

This clone appeared a few times. This chain joins TRBV4-1 and TRBJ2-1; 11 nucleotides line up with TRBD2. This CDR3 region has 15 residues. V gave up 0 bases and J gave up 10 bases; unmatched junction bases: 5. Germline CDR1 MGHRA, CDR2 YSYEKL. In nucleotides, the CDR3 is TGCGCCAGCAGCCAAGAGGTAGCGGGAGGGAGAGAGCAGTTCTTC. Residues: CASSQEVAGGREQFF.

V gene TRBV9 combines with J gene TRBJ2-3, with 9 bases lining up with TRBD1. The CDR3 length is 14 residues. The V segment lost 0 bases and the J segment 4 bases; nucleotides outside the gene matches: 0. Germline CDR1 is SGDLS and CDR2 is YYNGEE. The CDR3: CASSVGQGADTQYF. CDR3 nucleotide sequence: TGTGCCAGCAGCGTAGGACAGGGGGCAGATACGCAGTATTTT.

The gene calls are TRBV5-1 and TRBJ2-1; 7 positions match TRBD1. V lost 4 bases and J lost 12; bases outside the gene matches: 19. Per the germline V gene, CDR1 is SGHRS and CDR2 is YFSETQ. The CDR3 covers 16 residues. CDR3 DNA: TGCGCCAGCAGCCCCGAACCGAGGGGGCCCCTTAGGGGGCAGTTCTTC. Its protein is CASSPEPRGPLRGQFF.

In this sample, this clone turned up a few times. The V call is TRBV27, the J call TRBJ2-3, with D maybe TRBD1 (5 bases). CDR3 length equals 15 residues. Germline V lookup: CDR1 MNHEY, CDR2 SMNVEV (reference sequence). V was clipped by 4 bases and J by 7 bases, with 18 bases between them. CDR3 loop: CASSSWRYRTNTQYF. CDR3 DNA: TGTGCCAGCAGTTCTTGGCGTTACAGGACAAATACGCAGTATTTT.

The gene calls are TRBV29-1 and TRBJ2-3, with 9 positions matching TRBD2. This CDR3 is 15 amino acids long. Trimming took 6 bases from V and 3 from J; bases not matched to a gene: 10. Germline lookup yields CDR1 SQVTM and CDR2 ANQGSEA. CDR3 sequence: CSVPGVAGVTDTQYF. DNA for the CDR3: TGCAGCGTACCCGGGGTAGCGGGAGTAACAGATACGCAGTATTTT.

This clone appeared a few times. The chain links TRBV27 to TRBJ2-2, with TRBD1 as a possible D gene (6 bases). CDR1 and CDR2 (germline): MNHEY, SMNVEV (reference sequence). V was pared by 3 bases and J by 4 bases, with 9 bases between. The CDR3 spans 14 residues. This chain's CDR3 is CASSFLRGTGELFF. The DNA for the CDR3 is TGTGCCAGCAGTTTTCTCAGGGGCACCGGGGAGCTGTTTTTT.

The genes are TRBV12-1 and TRBJ2-7; the table names TRBD2, a call not compared with the DNA. TRBV12-1 constitutes a pseudogene. The CDR3 sequence is 13 residues long. DNA of the CDR3: TGTGCCAGCAGCTTTCGGGAGATCGACGAGCAGTACTTC. Translated, it gives CASSFREIDEQYF.

The J gene is TRBJ1-5, the V gene TRBV18, with D unclear. CDR3 length: 13 amino acids. CDR1 is KGHSH, CDR2 LQKENI, per germline. V was clipped by 3 bases and J by 7 bases, with 10 bases between them. CDR3 DNA: TGTGCCAGCTCACCGGGCGCCGGCCAGCCCCAGCATTTT. Residues: CASSPGAGQPQHF.

This clone was found a few times. J is TRBJ2-1 and V is TRBV15, with 7 bases matching TRBD2. With V trimmed by 1 base and J by 3 bases, 3 bases remained unmatched. Germline V gives CDR1 LNHNV, CDR2 YYDKDF (reference sequence). This CDR3 has 15 amino acids. In nucleotides, the CDR3 is TGTGCCACCAGCAGAGTCGCGGGAGACTACAATGAGCAGTTCTTC. Its protein product is CATSRVAGDYNEQFF.

V usage is TRBV11-3 and J usage is TRBJ2-5; 15 positions agree with TRBD2. This CDR3 has 15 residues. The junction had 3 bases not matched to a gene; V was cut back by 5 bases and J by 5 bases. The germline CDR1 and CDR2 sequences are SGHNT and YENEEA. Here the CDR3 DNA reads TGTGCCAGCAGCATCGGGACTAGCGGGAGGGAGACCCAGTACTTC. This gives the protein CASSIGTSGRETQYF.

This clone has a handful of counts. The CDR3 here is CASSIVGGKKEQFF. The CDR3 coding sequence is TGTGCCAGTAGTATAGTGGGAGGGAAGAAGGAGCAGTTCTTC. The V and J genes are TRBV19 and TRBJ2-1; TRBD2 matches at 7 bases. Unmatched junction bases numbered 7, after V lost 1 base and J lost 10 bases. Germline V gene data show CDR1 as LNHDA and CDR2 as SQIVND (reference sequence). The CDR3 covers 14 residues.

The chain carries TRBV6-5 and TRBJ1-1, with D unclear. Germline V gene sequence: CDR1 MNHEY, CDR2 SVGAGI. The length of the CDR3 is 12 residues. V was pared by 3 bases and J by 3 bases, with 5 bases between. The CDR3 bases are TGTGCCAGCAGTTATCGGGACACTGAAGCTTTCTTT. Translating gives CASSYRDTEAFF.

This clone was detected a few times. The chain uses TRBV11-2 and TRBJ2-7; 9 nucleotides line up with TRBD2. This CDR3 has 13 residues. V shed 6 bases and J 9 bases; nucleotides not matched to a gene: 9. Germline V gene lookup returns CDR1 SGHAT and CDR2 FQNNGV. CDR3 sequence reads: CASSRLADQLQYF. DNA of the CDR3: TGTGCCAGCAGTCGACTAGCGGACCAGTTGCAGTACTTC.

This clone has more than one count but fewer than ten. The CDR3 reads CAWISSSTDTQYF. In DNA, the CDR3 is TGTGCCTGGATTAGTTCTAGCACAGATACGCAGTATTTT. V and J are TRBV30 and TRBJ2-3; D gene uncertain. Germline CDR1 GTSNPN, CDR2 SVGIG (reference sequence). V lost 4 bases to trimming and J lost 0 bases, with 8 bases between them. The CDR3 contains 13 residues.

This clone was detected only a few times. The rearrangement joins TRBV27 to TRBJ2-7; maybe TRBD1 (5 bases). Germline V gene lookup returns CDR1 MNHEY and CDR2 SMNVEV (reference sequence). This CDR3 is built from 15 residues. Between the trimmed V and J ends, which lost 3 bases and 3 bases, there was a span of 15 bases. CDR3 protein: CASSFLAQGNYEQYF. CDR3 DNA: TGTGCCAGCAGTTTCTTGGCGCAGGGAAACTACGAGCAGTACTTC.

J is TRBJ2-3 and V is TRBV10-3, with D possibly being TRBD1 (6 bases). CDR3 length equals 15 residues. Trimming left V 6 bases short and J 4 bases short, with 17 bases between. Germline V lookup: CDR1 ENHRY, CDR2 SYGVKD. The CDR3 DNA follows: TGTGCCATCAGCGCCATCCTGGCAGGGGCAGATACGCAGTATTTT. Its protein product is CAISAILAGADTQYF.

This clone appeared a single time. CDR3 sequence reads: CASSEVTGAFNEKLFF. The CDR3 DNA reads TGTGCCAGCAGTGAAGTAACCGGAGCCTTTAATGAAAAACTGTTTTTT. The chain employs TRBV2 and TRBJ1-4; D ambiguous. The germline CDR1 and CDR2 sequences are SNHLY and FYNNEI. The CDR3 has 16 amino acids. Between the trimmed V and J ends, which lost 1 base and 4 bases, there was a span of 13 bases.